This T cell receptor beta chain was identified in a study of T cell responses to AZD1222 COVID-19 vaccine. Study observations and caveats: Among those given AZD1222, only six were seropositive at baseline. Donors were mostly white British, more females; clonal diversity possibly underestimated. Nearly half of spike-specific TCRs reportedly go after variant regions that carry no mutations.

This clone was seen a handful of times. The antigen remains unidentified. Here immunoSEQ multiplex PCR was the method, and the copy in TCRdb shows in-frame clones only, minus some. The data show 100,000 to 150,000 clones, around 85% seen once. The CDR3 is 13 residues long. Germline V gene data show CDR1 as SGHRS and CDR2 as YFSETQ. V lost 4 bases to trimming and J lost 1 base, with 8 bases between them. The J gene is TRBJ1-2, the V gene TRBV5-1; D is unclear. The clonotype originates from an adult who received the AZD1222 COVID-19 vaccine. The sample consisted of peripheral blood, taken 28 days after the second AZD1222 dose. CDR3 in DNA: TGCGCCAGCAGCCAGTCCAGTAACTATGGCTACACCTTC. Its protein product is CASSQSSNYGYTF.